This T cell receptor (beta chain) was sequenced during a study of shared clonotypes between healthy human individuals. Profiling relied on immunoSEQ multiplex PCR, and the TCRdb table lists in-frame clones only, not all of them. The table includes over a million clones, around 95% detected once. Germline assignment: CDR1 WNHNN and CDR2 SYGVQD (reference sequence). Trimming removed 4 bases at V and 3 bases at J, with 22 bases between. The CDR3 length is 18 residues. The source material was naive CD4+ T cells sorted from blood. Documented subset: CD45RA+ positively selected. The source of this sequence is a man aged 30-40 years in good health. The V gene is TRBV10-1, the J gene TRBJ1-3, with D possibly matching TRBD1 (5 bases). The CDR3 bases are TGCGCCAGCAGTGCTCCGGGACGTCGGACCGGGAGTGGAAACACCATATATTTT. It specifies CASSAPGRRTGSGNTIYF.